This TCR beta chain was obtained from a study of T-cell memory formation after mild COVID-19. In the study overall: Most TCR clusters belonged to a single donor.

After 5'RACE with constant-segment primers, TCR alpha and TCR beta cDNA libraries carrying sample barcodes and UMIs were obtained. One entry per CDR3 protein, called by TCRdb with MiXCR from the 5' RACE reads. Of approximately 290,000 distinct CDR3 sequences in the sample, around 19% were seen once. Points from the study as a whole: Memory cells collected pre-infection included some clones that later responded, suggesting cross-reactive memory joined. CD4/CD8 balance held among clones contracting day 15 to 85, and later expanders leaned CD4+.

This clonotype occurred a few times. The antigen is not known. CDR1 MGHRA and CDR2 YSYEKL come from the germline V gene. V was clipped by 4 bases and J by 2 bases, with 14 bases between them. This CDR3 is built from 16 residues. V usage is TRBV4-1 and J usage is TRBJ2-2; the D is unclear. Sequencing used PBMCs or a T cell subset sorted from them (not recorded which). The sequence was collected from a man aged 18 to 29 who had mild COVID-19 (a few samples of this study predate the infection). Cell type and time point are not known. The CDR3 nucleotides read TGCGCCAGCAGCCTCAAGGGAAGCGATAACACCGGGGAGCTGTTTTTT. It yields the protein CASSLKGSDNTGELFF.